This TCR beta chain was sequenced in a study of cytomegalovirus exposure and HLA in healthy donors. Study as a whole: An early data release held 79 million or so unique TCRs from HLA-typed donors.

For this clone: Its matching antigen is unknown.

CDR1 is SGHVS, CDR2 FQNEAQ, per germline. V trimming: 3 bases; J trimming: 5 bases; junction bases outside the gene matches: 3. There are 14 residues in the CDR3. Regarding the study as a whole: Common viral pathogens (according to a later analysis) appeared linked to several of the most significant clusters. In a later analysis, at a false discovery rate of 0.05, over 15,000 TCR beta sequences were associated with HLA alleles.

PCR used 60 Vbeta primers and 13 Jbeta primers. Clones were read by immunoSEQ multiplex PCR, and TCRdb kept only the in-frame ones, dropping some. In the table there are 250,000 to 350,000 clones, around 86% of which are singletons. The sample taken for sequencing was PBMCs. The TCR originated in a man between 35 and 55 years old in good health and CMV-seropositive. V gene TRBV7-8 combines with J gene TRBJ2-4; TRBD2 agrees at 8 bases. The CDR3 nucleotides read TGTGCCAGCAGCTTTAGCGGGACTGAAAACATTCAGTACTTC. As protein: CASSFSGTENIQYF. The full variable domain, with the rest looked up from reference TRBV7-8 and TRBJ2-4, is GAGVSQSPRYKVAKRGQDVALRCDPISGHVSLFWYQQALGQGPEFLTYFQNEAQLDKSGLPSDRFFAERPEGSVSTLKIQRTQQEDSAVYLCASSFSGTENIQYFGAGTRLSVL.